These T cell receptor beta chains were read from a single sample in a study of T cell changes during pregnancy in multiple sclerosis. TCRdb keeps only in-frame clones here, not all; method: immunoSEQ multiplex PCR. Altogether about 38,000 clones are present, 92% being singletons, with the ten largest covering more than 5%. Sample: CD8+ T cells from peripheral blood mononuclear cells, taken in the third trimester of pregnancy. The receptors derive from a female donor with multiple sclerosis, enrolled in a pregnancy study. Both conserved end residues are part of each CDR3. The D gene is left open where the match is weak. Not every row has a clone size; where given, it reads once, few, many or a size class.

abundance	d_gene	v_gene	j_gene	CDR3nt	CDR3aa
NA	NA	TRBV7-9	TRBJ2-7	TGTGCCAGCAGCTTATCCGGCGAGCAGTACTTC	CASSLSGEQYF
once	TRBD2	TRBV5-1	TRBJ2-7	TGCGCCAGCAGCGACCCGGGACTAGCGGAGCAGTACTTC	CASSDPGLAEQYF
NA	NA	TRBV4-1	TRBJ2-1	TGCGCCAGCAGCCATCAGACTTTGCAGGGGCAGTTCTTC	CASSHQTLQGQFF
NA	NA	TRBV27	TRBJ2-1	TGTGCCAGCACGTGGGCATCATCAGGGGGGCGCTTCGGAGAGCAGTTCTTC	CASTWASSGGRFGEQFF
NA	NA	TRBV21-1	TRBJ2-7	TGTGCCAGCAGCACTGGGACTAGCGGGAGGGGCGAGCAGTACTTC	CASSTGTSGRGEQYF
NA	TRBD2	TRBV7-9	TRBJ2-1	TGTGCCAGCAGCCCTAGGGGAAGGACTAGCGGGATGGATGAGCAGTTCTTC	CASSPRGRTSGMDEQFF
once	NA	TRBV5-5	TRBJ2-7	TGTGCCAGCAGCTTCTTTCGCATCCACCCCCTAACCTACGAGCAGTACTTC	CASSFFRIHPLTYEQYF
NA	NA	TRBV6-6	TRBJ2-2	TGTGCCAGCAGTGCAGGGTTGAGCACCGGGGAGCTGTTTTTT	CASSAGLSTGELFF
NA	TRBD1	TRBV5-1	TRBJ2-1	TGCGCCAGCAGCTTGACAGGGGGCCCTTACAATGAGCAGTTCTTC	CASSLTGGPYNEQFF
NA	TRBD2	TRBV27	TRBJ2-7	TGTGCCAGCAGTCTAATAGCGGGAGGGGACGAGCAGTACTTC	CASSLIAGGDEQYF
NA	NA	TRBV11-2	TRBJ1-5	TGTGCCAGCAGCTTAGGCGGGGCGGAAGATAGCAATCAGCCCCAGCATTTT	CASSLGGAEDSNQPQHF
NA	TRBD2	TRBV5-1	TRBJ2-7	TGCGCCAGTCAGGACTCTAGCGGAAGCTACGAGCAGTACTTC	CASQDSSGSYEQYF
once	NA	TRBV5-1	TRBJ1-1	TGCGCCAGCAGCTTGGCCCCGCCCGGGTTGACGAACACTGAAGCTTTCTTT	CASSLAPPGLTNTEAFF
NA	NA	TRBV5-8	TRBJ1-2	TGTGCCAGCGACCCTTGGACAGAGGCCTATGGCTACACCTTC	CASDPWTEAYGYTF
NA	TRBD1	TRBV18	TRBJ1-2	TGTGCCAGCTCACCGGCAGGGGGAAATGGCTACACCTTC	CASSPAGGNGYTF
NA	TRBD1	TRBV7-2	TRBJ2-7	TGTGCCAGCAGCTCCTCGGGACAGTCCTACGAGCAGTACTTC	CASSSSGQSYEQYF